The sequence of this TCR beta chain was determined in a study of shared clonotypes between healthy human individuals. Study-level points and caveats: Estimated richness was generally greater in naive than memory subsets.

This clone occurred a few times. What it binds is unknown. After removal of 5 bases from V and 6 bases from J, the junction contained 4 bases not matched to a gene. The CDR3 has 14 residues. CDR1 is SEHNR, CDR2 FQNEAQ, per germline (reference sequence). Assay: immunoSEQ multiplex PCR; the TCRdb copy retains only in-frame clones and omits some. The top ten clones hold more than 1.5% of a sample with 650,000 to 800,000 clones, just under 75% of them seen once. Specimen: memory CD4+ T cells sorted from blood. Subset indicated: CD45RA-negative fraction. This sequence joins TRBV7-9 and TRBJ1-5; 10 bases fit TRBD1. This receptor was taken from a woman aged 25 to 45 in good health. The CDR3 here is CASSRTGGGQPQHF. The CDR3 nucleotides read TGTGCCAGCAGCCGGACAGGGGGAGGTCAGCCCCAGCATTTT.